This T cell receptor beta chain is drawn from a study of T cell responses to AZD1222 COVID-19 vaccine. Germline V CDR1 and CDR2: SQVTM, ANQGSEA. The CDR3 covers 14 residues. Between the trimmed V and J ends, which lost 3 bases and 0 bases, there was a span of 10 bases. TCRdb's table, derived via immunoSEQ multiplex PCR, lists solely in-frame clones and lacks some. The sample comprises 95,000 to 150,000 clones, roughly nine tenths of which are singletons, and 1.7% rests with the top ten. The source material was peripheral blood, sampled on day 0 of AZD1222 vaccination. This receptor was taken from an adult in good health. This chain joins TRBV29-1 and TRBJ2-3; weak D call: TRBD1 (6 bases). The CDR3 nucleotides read TGCAGCGTTGAGATAGGACAGAGCACAGATACGCAGTATTTT. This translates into CSVEIGQSTDTQYF.